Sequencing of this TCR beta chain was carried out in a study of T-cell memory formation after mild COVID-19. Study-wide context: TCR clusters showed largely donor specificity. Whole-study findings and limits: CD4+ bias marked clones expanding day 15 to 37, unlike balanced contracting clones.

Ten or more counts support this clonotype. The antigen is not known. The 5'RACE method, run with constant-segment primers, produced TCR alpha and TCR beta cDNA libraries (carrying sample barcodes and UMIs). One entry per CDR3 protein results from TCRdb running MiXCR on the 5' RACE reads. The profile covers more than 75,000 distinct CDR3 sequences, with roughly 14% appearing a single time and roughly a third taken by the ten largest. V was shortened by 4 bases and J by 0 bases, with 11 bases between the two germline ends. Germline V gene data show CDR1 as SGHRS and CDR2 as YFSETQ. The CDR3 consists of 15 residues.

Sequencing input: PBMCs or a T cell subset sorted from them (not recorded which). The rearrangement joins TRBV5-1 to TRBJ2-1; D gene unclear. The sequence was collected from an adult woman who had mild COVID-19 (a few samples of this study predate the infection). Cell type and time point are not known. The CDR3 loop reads CASSRARSSYNEQFF. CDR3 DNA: TGCGCCAGCAGCCGAGCAAGAAGCTCCTACAATGAGCAGTTCTTC.